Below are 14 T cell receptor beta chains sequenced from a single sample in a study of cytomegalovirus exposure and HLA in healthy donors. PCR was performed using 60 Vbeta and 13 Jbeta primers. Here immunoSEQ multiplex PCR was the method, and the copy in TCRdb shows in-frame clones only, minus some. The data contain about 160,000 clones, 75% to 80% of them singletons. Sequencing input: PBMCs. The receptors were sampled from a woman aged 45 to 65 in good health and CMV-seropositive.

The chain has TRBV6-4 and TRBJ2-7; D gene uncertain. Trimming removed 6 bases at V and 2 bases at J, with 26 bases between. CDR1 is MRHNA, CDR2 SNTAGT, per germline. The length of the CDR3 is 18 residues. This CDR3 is CASRPLRQASNNPYEQYF. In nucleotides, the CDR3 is TGTGCCAGCAGGCCCCTACGGCAGGCCAGCAATAATCCCTACGAGCAGTACTTC.

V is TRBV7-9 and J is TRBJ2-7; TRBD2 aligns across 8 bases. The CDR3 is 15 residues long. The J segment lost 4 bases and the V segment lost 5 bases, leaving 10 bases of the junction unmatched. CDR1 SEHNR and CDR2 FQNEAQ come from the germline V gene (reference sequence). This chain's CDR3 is CASSPGGGIFYEQYF. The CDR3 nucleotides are TGTGCCAGCAGCCCGGGAGGGGGAATTTTTTACGAGCAGTACTTC.

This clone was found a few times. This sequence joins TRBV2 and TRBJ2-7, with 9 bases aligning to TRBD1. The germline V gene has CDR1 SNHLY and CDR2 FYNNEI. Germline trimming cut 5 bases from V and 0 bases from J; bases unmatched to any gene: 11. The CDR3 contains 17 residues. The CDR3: CASSFTDRGTSSYEQYF. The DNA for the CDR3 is TGTGCCAGCAGTTTCACGGACAGGGGAACCAGCTCCTACGAGCAGTACTTC.

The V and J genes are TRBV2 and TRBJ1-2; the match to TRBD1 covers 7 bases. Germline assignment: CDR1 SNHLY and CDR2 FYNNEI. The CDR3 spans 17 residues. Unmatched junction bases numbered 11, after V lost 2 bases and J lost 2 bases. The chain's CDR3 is CASSEWDRPSENYGYTF. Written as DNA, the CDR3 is TGTGCCAGCAGTGAATGGGACAGACCTAGTGAAAACTATGGCTACACCTTC.

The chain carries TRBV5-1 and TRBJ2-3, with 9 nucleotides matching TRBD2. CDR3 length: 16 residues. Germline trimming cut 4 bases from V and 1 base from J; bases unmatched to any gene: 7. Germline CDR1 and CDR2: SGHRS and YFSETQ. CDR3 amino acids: CASSLNIAGGTDTQYF. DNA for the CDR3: TGCGCCAGCAGCCTAAACATAGCGGGGGGCACAGATACGCAGTATTTT.

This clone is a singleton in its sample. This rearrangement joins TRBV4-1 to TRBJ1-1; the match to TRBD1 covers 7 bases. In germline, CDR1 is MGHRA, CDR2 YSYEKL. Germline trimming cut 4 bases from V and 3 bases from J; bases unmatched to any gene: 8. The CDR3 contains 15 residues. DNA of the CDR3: TGCGCCAGCAGCCCATTAGACAGGGTCGACACTGAAGCTTTCTTT. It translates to CASSPLDRVDTEAFF.

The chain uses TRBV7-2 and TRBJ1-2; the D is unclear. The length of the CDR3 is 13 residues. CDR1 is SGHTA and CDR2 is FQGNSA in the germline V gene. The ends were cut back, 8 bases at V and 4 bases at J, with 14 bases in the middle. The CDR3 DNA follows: TGTGCCAGCGGGAGATCGTTGGGCTATGGCTACACCTTC. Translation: CASGRSLGYGYTF.

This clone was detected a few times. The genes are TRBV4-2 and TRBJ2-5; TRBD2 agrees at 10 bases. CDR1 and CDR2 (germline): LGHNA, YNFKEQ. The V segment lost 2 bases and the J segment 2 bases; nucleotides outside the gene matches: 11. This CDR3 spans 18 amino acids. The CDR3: CASSQPSTSGTYQETQYF. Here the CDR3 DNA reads TGTGCCAGCAGCCAACCCTCCACTAGCGGGACCTATCAAGAGACCCAGTACTTC.

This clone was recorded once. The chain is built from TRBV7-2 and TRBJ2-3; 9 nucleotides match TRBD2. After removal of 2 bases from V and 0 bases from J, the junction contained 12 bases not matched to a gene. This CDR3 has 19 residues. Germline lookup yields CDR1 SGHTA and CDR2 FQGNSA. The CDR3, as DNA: TGTGCCAGCAGCTTAAGGTTGAGTAGCGGGGGATCTAGCACAGATACGCAGTATTTT. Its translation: CASSLRLSSGGSSTDTQYF.

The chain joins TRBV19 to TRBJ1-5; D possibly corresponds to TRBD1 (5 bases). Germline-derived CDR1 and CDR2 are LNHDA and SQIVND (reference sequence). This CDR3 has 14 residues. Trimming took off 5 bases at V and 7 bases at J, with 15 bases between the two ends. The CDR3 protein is CASSPSRAWQPQHF. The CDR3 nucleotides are TGTGCCAGTAGTCCTTCCAGGGCCTGGCAGCCCCAGCATTTT.

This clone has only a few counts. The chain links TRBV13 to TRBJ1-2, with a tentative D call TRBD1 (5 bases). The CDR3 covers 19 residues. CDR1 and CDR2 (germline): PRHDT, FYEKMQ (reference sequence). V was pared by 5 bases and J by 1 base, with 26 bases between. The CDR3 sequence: CASSAIAGLPGGLNYGYTF. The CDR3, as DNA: TGTGCCAGCAGCGCAATTGCGGGACTCCCGGGAGGGCTTAACTATGGCTACACCTTC.

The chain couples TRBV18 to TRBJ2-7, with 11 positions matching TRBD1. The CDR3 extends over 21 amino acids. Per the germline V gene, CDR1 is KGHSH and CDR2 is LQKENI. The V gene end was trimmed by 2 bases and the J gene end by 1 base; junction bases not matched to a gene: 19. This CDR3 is CASSPTTLRPWTGGESYEQYF. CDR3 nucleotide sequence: TGTGCCAGCTCACCAACGACGCTTAGGCCCTGGACAGGGGGCGAGTCCTACGAGCAGTACTTC.

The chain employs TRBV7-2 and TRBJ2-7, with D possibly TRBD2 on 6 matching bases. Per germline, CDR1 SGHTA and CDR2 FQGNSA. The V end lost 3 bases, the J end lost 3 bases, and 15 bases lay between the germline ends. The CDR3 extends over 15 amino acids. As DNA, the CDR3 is TGTGCCAGCAGCTTGATCGGGGGTGGGGTCTACGAGCAGTACTTC. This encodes CASSLIGGGVYEQYF.

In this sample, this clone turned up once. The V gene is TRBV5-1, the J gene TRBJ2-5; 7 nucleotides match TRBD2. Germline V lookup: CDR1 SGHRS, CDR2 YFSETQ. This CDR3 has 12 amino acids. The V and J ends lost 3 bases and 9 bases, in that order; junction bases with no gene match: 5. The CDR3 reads CASSSDAGAQYF. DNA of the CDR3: TGCGCCAGCAGCTCCGACGCGGGGGCCCAGTACTTC.